Sequencing of this T cell receptor beta chain was carried out in a study of cytomegalovirus exposure and HLA in healthy donors. Using immunoSEQ multiplex PCR, the repertoire was profiled, and TCRdb retains in-frame clones only, with some absent. The sample lists approximately 220,000 clones; around nine tenths were seen once. The material sequenced was PBMCs. The sequence was collected from a man aged 18 to 35 in good health and CMV-seronegative.

CDR3 sequence: CASSLKGLGIYEQYF. The CDR3 DNA is TGTGCCAGCAGTTTAAAAGGACTAGGGATCTACGAGCAGTACTTC. The chain joins TRBV27 to TRBJ2-7; TRBD2 matches at 7 bases. CDR1 and CDR2 (germline): MNHEY, SMNVEV (reference sequence). The CDR3 has 15 amino acids. V was pared by 2 bases and J by 3 bases, with 7 bases of the junction left unmatched.